These 4 T cell receptor beta chains came from one sample sequenced in a study of blood T cell repertoires in COVID-19. Some clones are missing from TCRdb's copy, which holds only in-frame ones; the method was immunoSEQ multiplex PCR. The sample shows under 70,000 clones, approximately 79% of them seen only once. Material: peripheral blood. The receptors stem from a man aged 55 to 70 with acute or convalescent COVID-19.

The chain is built from TRBV29-1 and TRBJ2-7; TRBD2 aligns across 7 bases. Germline V gene data show CDR1 as SQVTM and CDR2 as ANQGSEA. The CDR3 runs to 14 residues. V was clipped by 3 bases and J by 5 bases; unmatched bases: 10. The CDR3 sequence is CSVENGDYFHEQYF. The CDR3 DNA sequence: TGCAGCGTTGAGAATGGGGACTACTTCCACGAGCAGTACTTC.

CDR3 loop: CASSEDQEMPQHF. The CDR3 DNA reads TGTGCCAGCAGTGAAGACCAAGAGATGCCCCAGCATTTT. The chain links TRBV2 to TRBJ1-5; D ambiguous. V shed 1 base and J shed 9 bases, with 10 bases lying between them. Germline V lookup: CDR1 SNHLY, CDR2 FYNNEI. This CDR3 region has 13 residues.

This chain joins TRBV2 and TRBJ2-2, with 7 bases fitting TRBD2. CDR1 and CDR2 from the germline V gene are SNHLY and FYNNEI. The CDR3 sequence is 12 residues long. Trimming took 11 bases from V and 7 from J; bases not matched to a gene: 7. In DNA, the CDR3 is TGTGCCTGCCCCCGGGAGGACGGGGAGCTGTTTTTT. It codes for CACPREDGELFF.

The chain couples TRBV19 to TRBJ2-1; D not certain. CDR3 size: 14 residues. CDR1 LNHDA and CDR2 SQIVND come from the germline V gene (reference sequence). Deletions cut 8 bases from V and 6 bases from J, with 17 bases between. The CDR3 region is CASRGGQPPNEQFF. In DNA form, the CDR3 reads TGTGCCAGTCGCGGCGGCCAACCCCCCAATGAGCAGTTCTTC.